This T cell receptor beta chain was sequenced during a study of T cells in Graves' hyperthyroidism and ophthalmopathy. Study information: Once the initial diagnosis was made, peripheral blood was obtained before any treatment. Study-level results: The model predicted ophthalmopathy a median roughly six months before onset. Ophthalmopathy stood apart from stable hyperthyroidism in a 13 V-J model.

TCR beta CDR3 region amplification was performed from RNA transcripts. During a first-round RT-PCR of the TCR CDR3, the HTBI primer set was used. TCRdb re-called the multiplex PCR reads with MiXCR, one entry per CDR3 protein. This sample yields a few hundred thousand distinct CDR3 sequences, of which 15% to 18% are seen a single time; over 12% belongs to the top ten. This clonotype has ten or more counts. The antigen is undetermined. The germline CDR1 and CDR2 sequences are SGHRS and YFSETQ. This CDR3 region has 13 residues. Trimming shortened V by 0 bases and J by 9 bases, and 10 bases separated the two germline ends.

The material sequenced was blood. This receptor was obtained from a woman between 18 and 29 years old with Graves' hyperthyroidism. The V gene is TRBV5-1, the J gene TRBJ2-1; no reliable D call. CDR3 nucleotides: TGCGCCAGCAGCTTGGCCTCTCGCATTGAGCAGTTCTTC. It encodes CASSLASRIEQFF.